This TCR beta chain was found in a study of T cell responses to AZD1222 COVID-19 vaccine. Turning to this clone: The antigen remains unidentified.

General study results and limits: Clonal diversity was possibly underestimated, and white British individuals and females predominated among donors. Spike was spanned by vaccine-associated CD4 TCRs, which were dominant at 160-218 and 743-854. Seropositive status at baseline applied to only five to seven AZD1222 recipients. In all cases, repertoires were sampled only after the peak T cell response.

Sequencing was performed with immunoSEQ multiplex PCR; in TCRdb, only in-frame clones are kept and a portion is missing. Among some 140,000 clones listed, 70% to 90% were seen once. CDR3 length equals 16 residues. Trimming cost V 0 bases and J 1 base; bases outside gene matches: 7. CDR1 is SGHRS and CDR2 is YFSETQ in the germline V gene. This chain connects TRBV5-1 to TRBJ2-7, with 7 bases that match TRBD2. This specimen consisted of peripheral blood, obtained on day 0 of AZD1222 vaccination. The origin of this receptor is an adult in good health. CDR3: CASSLAGGGFSYEQYF. The CDR3 nucleotides are TGCGCCAGCAGCTTGGCCGGGGGAGGGTTTTCCTACGAGCAGTACTTC.